This TCR beta chain is drawn from a study of beta chain features in type 1 diabetes. Points from the study as a whole: Here, the possible influence of HLA type (on TCRB rearrangement) remained unresolved. A cDNA-based sequencing approach could over-represent cells with high TCR expression. A moderate, significant TCRB CDR3 shortening appeared in type 1 diabetes across four CD4+ subsets. Equally in patients and controls, PCR might preferentially amplify shorter templates.

The CDR3 length is 14 residues. V lost 3 bases, J lost 6 bases, and 10 bases lay in between. Germline CDR1 is SGDLS and CDR2 is YYNGEE. Expressed TCRB transcripts were sequenced because the entire RNA isolate underwent reverse transcription. Sequencing was performed with immunoSEQ multiplex PCR; in TCRdb, only in-frame clones are kept and a portion is missing. The sample carries about 140,000 clones, 10% to 15% recorded once. This clone was seen more than once but under ten times. The antigen is undetermined. This TCR derives from a man aged 18 to 30 with type 1 diabetes. The chain employs TRBV9 and TRBJ1-6; possible D gene TRBD1, 6 bases. What was sequenced was central memory CD4+ T cells from blood. The CDR3 nucleotides read TGTGCCAGCAGCGAGGGACACCTTAATTCACCCCTCCACTTT. Encoded protein: CASSEGHLNSPLHF.